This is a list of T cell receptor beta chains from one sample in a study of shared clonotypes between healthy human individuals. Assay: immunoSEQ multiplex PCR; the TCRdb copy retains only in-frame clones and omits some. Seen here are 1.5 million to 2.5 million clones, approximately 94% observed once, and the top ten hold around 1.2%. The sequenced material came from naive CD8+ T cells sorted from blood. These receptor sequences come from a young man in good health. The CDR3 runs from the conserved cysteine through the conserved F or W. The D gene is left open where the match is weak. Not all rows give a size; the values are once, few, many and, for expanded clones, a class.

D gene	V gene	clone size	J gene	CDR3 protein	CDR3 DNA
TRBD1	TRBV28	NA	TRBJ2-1	CASSATGTGYEQFF	TGTGCCAGCAGTGCAACCGGGACAGGTTATGAGCAGTTCTTC
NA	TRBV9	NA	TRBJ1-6	CASSETGANSPLHF	TGTGCCAGCAGCGAGACAGGAGCTAATTCACCCCTCCACTTT
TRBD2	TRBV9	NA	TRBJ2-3	CASSVDPSGLTDTQYF	TGTGCCAGCAGCGTAGATCCTAGCGGCCTCACAGATACGCAGTATTTT
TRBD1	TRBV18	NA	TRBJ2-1	CASSPLQGSIYNEQFF	TGTGCCAGCTCACCCTTACAGGGGTCCATCTACAATGAGCAGTTCTTC
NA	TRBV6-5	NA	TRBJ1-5	CASSWSAGQPQHF	TGTGCCAGCAGCTGGTCGGCGGGTCAGCCCCAGCATTTT
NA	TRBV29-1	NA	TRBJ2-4	CSGEWTKNIQYF	TGCAGCGGTGAGTGGACCAAAAACATTCAGTACTTC
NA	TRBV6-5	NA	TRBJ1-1	CASTNIGGEAFF	TGTGCCAGCACTAACATCGGGGGGGAAGCTTTCTTT
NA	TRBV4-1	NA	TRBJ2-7	CASSLADLEGYEQYF	TGCGCCAGCAGCCTGGCCGACTTAGAAGGCTACGAGCAGTACTTC
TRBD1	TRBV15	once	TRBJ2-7	CATSAARQGSYEQYF	TGTGCCACCAGCGCCGCCAGACAGGGTAGCTACGAGCAGTACTTC
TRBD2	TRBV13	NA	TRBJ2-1	CASSWGLAGGPRDEQFF	TGTGCCAGCAGCTGGGGACTAGCGGGAGGACCTCGTGATGAGCAGTTCTTC
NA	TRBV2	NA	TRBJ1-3	CASSEDGSSGNTIYF	TGTGCCAGCAGTGAAGATGGTAGCTCTGGAAACACCATATATTTT
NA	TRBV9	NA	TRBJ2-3	CASSVWGRGPDTQYF	TGTGCCAGCAGCGTGTGGGGCCGGGGACCAGATACGCAGTATTTT
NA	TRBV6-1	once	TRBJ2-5	CASFEGLALYETQYF	TGTGCCAGCTTCGAGGGGCTAGCCCTGTACGAGACCCAGTACTTC
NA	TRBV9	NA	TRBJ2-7	CASSPGGSYEQYF	TGTGCCAGCAGCCCGGGGGGCTCTTACGAGCAGTACTTC